This TCR beta chain was captured by sequencing in a study of cytomegalovirus exposure and HLA in healthy donors. The CDR3 is 15 residues long. J gave up 3 bases and V 5 bases, and 5 bases lay outside the gene matches. The germline CDR1 and CDR2 sequences are SGHTA and FQGNSA. Amplification used 60 Vbeta primers and 13 Jbeta primers. The protocol was immunoSEQ multiplex PCR, while the TCRdb copy is restricted to in-frame clones and leaves out a portion. The sample gives 90,000 to 150,000 clones, almost 85% of which show up once; more than 1.4% is in the top ten. The source of this sequence is a woman between 18 and 29 years old in good health and CMV-seronegative. The J gene is TRBJ2-3, the V gene TRBV7-2; TRBD1 matches at 10 bases. Material: PBMCs. Here the CDR3 reads CASSPRTGGTDTQYF. Written as DNA, the CDR3 is TGTGCCAGCAGCCCGCGGACAGGGGGTACAGATACGCAGTATTTT.